This T cell receptor beta chain was captured in a study of T cells in localized non-small cell lung cancer. Study-wide findings and caveats: Uninvolved adjacent lung, not tumor, had the highest T cell clonality.

Profiling relied on immunoSEQ multiplex PCR, and the TCRdb table lists in-frame clones only, not all of them. Seen here are some 130,000 clones, about 90% observed once, and the top ten hold approximately 1.5%. Per the germline V gene, CDR1 is MDHEN and CDR2 is SYDVKM. The CDR3 runs 14 residues. V gave up 5 bases and J gave up 0 bases, with 9 bases separating them. With respect to this clone: Its antigen is currently unknown.

The V call is TRBV28, the J call TRBJ2-3; D unresolved. The clonotype was recovered from a female donor older than 55 with stage I lung adenocarcinoma. The material was peripheral blood, obtained before any cancer treatment. Here the CDR3 reads CASSINTSTDTQYF. CDR3 DNA: TGTGCCAGCAGTATTAATACTAGCACAGATACGCAGTATTTT.